This T cell receptor (beta chain) was sequenced during a study of cytomegalovirus exposure and HLA in healthy donors (dated by TCRdb to about 2017). Looking at the study overall: According to an earlier analysis of a few hundred of the donors, about 179 million T cells yielded roughly 110 million unique TCR beta sequences and 276 Gb of sequence data. An early release covering roughly 640 HLA-typed donors comprised approximately 300 gigabases of sequencing data and 85 million to 100 million unique TCR sequences. The genetic ancestry cluster associated with self-reported Caucasian donors included 81% of the 398 genotyped donors. The study aimed to test whether signatures of past pathogen exposure could be identified by cataloging public T cell receptors. Using immunosequencing, the study profiled T cell repertoires from 666 subjects and related those repertoires to cytomegalovirus serostatus. Along with the approximately 700-subject first cohort, a separate validation cohort of over 90 different subjects was used. The study combined high-throughput TCR immunosequencing, statistical association of individual TCRs with disease status, and machine learning to predict cytomegalovirus infection status. In a later analysis, previously published TCR beta repertoires from about 640 donors were re-analyzed and high-resolution HLA genotyping was added so that TCR occurrence patterns could be studied. Rather than using new phenotypic data, the later analysis identified candidate immune exposures from TCR beta sequences and from how often those sequences occurred across donors. An earlier analysis of approximately 500 of the donors applied high-throughput TCR beta sequencing to assess whether each TCR beta V gene segment acted as functional or pseudogenic. Alongside the repertoire data, information on donor age, sex, ethnicity and CMV serostatus was compiled. Genome-wide SNP genotypes for about 60% of the roughly 670 donors were used in a later genetic analysis, which treated that subset as a discovery cohort. Every discovery cohort repertoire had been produced on one sequencing platform. Both class I and class II loci were covered by HLA typing, at four-digit resolution. Typing coverage varied by locus: roughly 620-630 donors for A, B, C, DRB1 and DQB1; roughly 510 for DQA1; nearly 610 for DPA1; under 490 for DPB1. Roughly five DR-DQ haplotypes were handled as single units for association and clustering because linkage in the cohort was strong. On average, about 200,000 unique TCR beta nucleotide sequences were sequenced per donor among 398 genotyped donors of the cohort, with 15% to 20% of those sequences being non-productive.

Comment on this clone: Its antigen has not been determined. It has no much larger one-base neighbor in the sample; base qualities were not kept.

In total, 666 healthy bone marrow donors made up the cohort. All cohort members were sampled while nominally healthy, although unrecorded immune exposures were likely present. The donor tested CMV seronegative and was one of the 352 seronegative cohort members. A peripheral blood sample was provided by each donor, and peripheral blood mononuclear cells were used for TCR beta sequencing. Genomic DNA extraction from the blood cell samples was performed with the Qiagen DNeasy Blood Extraction Kit. Library construction relied on the immunoSEQ multiplex PCR assay. For the multiplex PCR, a mixture combining 60 forward primers for TCR Vbeta segments and 13 reverse primers for TCR Jbeta segments was used. Amplification of the CDR3 region of rearranged TCR beta genes was performed with a multiplex PCR assay on genomic DNA. The Illumina HiSeq System was used to sequence the amplified TCR beta libraries as 87-base-pair reads. In the authors' own workflow: A later analysis counted approximately 84 million unique TCR beta chains across the 666 repertoires, and roughly 9.9 million of these chains were shared by at least two donors. Raw reads were error-corrected and collapsed into unique sequences with a nearest-neighbor algorithm that merged closely related sequences to remove PCR and sequencing errors. To assign V, D and J gene segments, CDR3 sequences were aligned to IMGT reference sequences. For a sequence to be retained, at least a six-nucleotide match to both a V gene segment and a J gene segment was required. A rearrangement was called productive if the CDR3 had no stop codons and remained in frame with V and J, and every other rearrangement was called non-productive. CDR3 was defined by IMGT convention, running from the second conserved V-encoded cysteine to the conserved J-encoded phenylalanine. The earlier analysis of fewer than 700 of the donors excluded sequences that lacked an unambiguous match to a single V gene segment. In an earlier analysis of approximately 610 of the donors, V segments were called functional above 56.7% productive rearrangements and were called segregating when the between-donor standard deviation exceeded 5%. To diagnose cytomegalovirus status from the catalog of TCR beta chain sequences, a statistical classification framework was built. A later analysis assigned V and J genes by comparing TCR nucleotide sequences with IMGT/GENE-DB human TR gene sequences. Using the TCRdist pipeline, a later analysis assigned CDR3 sequences along with most-parsimonious VDJ recombination scenarios. In a later analysis, each TCR beta chain was defined by its CDR3 amino acid sequence together with its V-gene family, and reads lacking a unique V-gene family were excluded. In a later analysis, 450 to 600 highly shared, low-generation-probability nucleotide sequences were removed to address suspected cross-contamination and a sequencing artifact. In a later analysis, a clonal expansion index was calculated for each public chain from normalized within-repertoire ranks of inferred template counts. Generation probabilities in a later analysis came from a VDJ recombination model fitted to out-of-frame rearrangements, and those results were checked against IGoR. In a later analysis, TCR-TCR, TCR-HLA and TCR-CMV co-occurrence was scored with hypergeometric tests, and a repertoire-size bias correction was applied to TCR pairs. False discovery rates were estimated in a later analysis by permuting HLA or CMV assignments 20 times. In a later analysis, co-occurring TCRs were grouped using DBSCAN, and TCRdist sequence similarity was added for clustering within HLA-allele-positive subsets. Repertoires with fewer than 30,000 or more than 120,000 public chains, plus five repertoires with anomalous nucleotide sharing, were excluded from co-occurrence clustering. TCRdb retrieved this table from immuneACCESS and kept in-frame rearrangements only. Not all clones are present; in checked studies, unresolved V genes account for under half, and no reason is known for the remainder. That table gives V, J and clone size, and the DNA gave D and trimming. Within this sample are 150,000 to 200,000 clones, with around 87% of them counted one time only. Approximately 1.7% of the sample is in the top ten clones.

The paper's findings and limits, for the study overall: In a later analysis, 15,000 to 20,000 TCR beta sequences were associated with specific HLA alleles at a false discovery rate of 0.05. In vitro tests confirmed that three of the cytomegalovirus-associated TCR beta chains recognize cytomegalovirus antigens. The authors suggested that the approach could potentially be generalized to other disease states and immunological phenotypes. A further reported finding was that TCR beta sequences accurately predicted the HLA-A and HLA-B alleles for most subjects in the first cohort. For the cohort, immune exposure information was limited to CMV serostatus. Fewer than 20 rarely observed V segments, including chromosome 9 orphons, were excluded from the earlier analysis of several hundred of the donors because counts were too low. The classifier was reported to diagnose cytomegalovirus status with high specificity and sensitivity in both the original cohort and the validation cohort. In a later analysis, several top co-occurrence clusters were reported to appear linked to parvovirus B19, influenza, CMV and Epstein-Barr virus. Compared with equally common non-associated chains, HLA-associated TCR beta chains in a later analysis were more clonally expanded and had lower generation probabilities. V-gene and J-gene trimming of TCR beta chains was associated with a missense DCLRE1C variant in a later genetic analysis, and the association was replicated in an independent cohort. Some IMGT-functional V segments, including TRBV6-2 and TRBV6-3, could not be distinguished by the 87-base-pair reads and were therefore excluded. In a later analysis, the rate of TCR association differed among HLA loci, with DRB1 alleles having the most associated TCRs and HLA-C alleles having the fewest. According to a later analysis, most CMV-associated TCR beta chains appeared to be HLA-restricted, and the HLA associations seemed to be driven largely by CMV exposure. Linkage disequilibrium might explain the correlated functional status among segregating V segments, but an unknown experimental factor could not be excluded. Roughly uniform sequencing depth across donors was assumed in presence/absence analyses, although this assumption may not hold. In the study, about 150 TCR beta chains were listed as associated with cytomegalovirus. The cohort was sequenced for TCR beta chains only, and without alpha or paired-chain data the features that could be detected were limited. In an earlier analysis of a few hundred of the donors, most TCR beta V segments were observed in productive rearrangements about 87% or about 30% of the time, broadly matching IMGT annotations. While some public TCRs were present in many individuals, most TCR sequences turned up only very rarely across donors. Compared with the approximately 710-donor mean, donors in an Asian-associated ancestry cluster had fewer N-insertions in productive TCRs, according to a later genetic analysis. A cluster of highly shared sequence variants was judged likely to represent a technical artifact of the sequencing pipeline. When HLA alleles, especially DR and DQ, strongly co-occurred, attributing TCR associations to individual alleles was difficult. HLA typing was unavailable for some donors at each locus, so association tests used only the typed subset.

The CDR3 starts with the cysteine, ends with the phenylalanine, and has 16 residues. Only the CDR3 region is kept as DNA, spanning 48 bases read in frame from base 1. Compared with germline, V lacks 0 bases and J lacks 4 bases; bases without a gene match: 9. From the germline V gene, CDR1 is SGHRS and CDR2 is YFSETQ. This clonotype originated in a woman in her late teens or twenties in good health and CMV-seronegative. Input material: PBMCs. In this chain, TRBV5-1 is recombined with TRBJ2-7, and TRBD1 aligns with 8 junction nucleotides. CDR3 sequence: CASSLGTGHFRYEQYF. The sequenced DNA: TGCGCCAGCAGCTTGGGGACAGGGCATTTCAGATACGAGCAGTACTTC.